The TCR beta chain under discussion was sequenced for a study of response to subunit inactivated influenza vaccine. Study findings and constraints: Few new T cells, the authors suggested, are recruited by each seasonal influenza vaccination.

For this clonotype: Its matching antigen is unknown.

Germline V gene sequence: CDR1 MNHNS, CDR2 SASEGT. The V end was cut by 5 bases, the J end by 2 bases, with 7 bases between. The CDR3 extends over 12 amino acids. Each CDR3 protein gets one entry after TCRdb re-called the RT-PCR reads with MiXCR. The sample lists approximately 500,000 distinct CDR3 sequences, 14% occurring once. The sequence came from a man in his forties or fifties who received an inactivated influenza vaccine. This sample comprised PBMCs from blood, obtained 11 to 12 days after vaccination. The chain links TRBV6-1 to TRBJ2-7; D ambiguous. Written as DNA, the CDR3 is TGTGCCAGCAGTTCTATGACCTACGAGCAGTACTTC. As protein: CASSSMTYEQYF.